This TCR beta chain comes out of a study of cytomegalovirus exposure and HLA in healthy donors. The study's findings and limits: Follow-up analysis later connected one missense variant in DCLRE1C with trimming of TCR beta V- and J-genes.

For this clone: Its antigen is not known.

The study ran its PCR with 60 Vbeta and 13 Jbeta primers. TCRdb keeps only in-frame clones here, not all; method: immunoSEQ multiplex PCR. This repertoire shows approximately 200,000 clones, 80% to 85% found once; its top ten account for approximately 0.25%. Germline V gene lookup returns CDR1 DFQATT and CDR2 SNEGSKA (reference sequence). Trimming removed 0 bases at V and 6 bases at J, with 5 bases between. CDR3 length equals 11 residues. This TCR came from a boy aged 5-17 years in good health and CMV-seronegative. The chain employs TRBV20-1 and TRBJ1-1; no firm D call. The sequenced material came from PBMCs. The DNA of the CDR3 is TGCAGTGCTAGAGATATCCCTGAAGCTTTCTTT. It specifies CSARDIPEAFF.